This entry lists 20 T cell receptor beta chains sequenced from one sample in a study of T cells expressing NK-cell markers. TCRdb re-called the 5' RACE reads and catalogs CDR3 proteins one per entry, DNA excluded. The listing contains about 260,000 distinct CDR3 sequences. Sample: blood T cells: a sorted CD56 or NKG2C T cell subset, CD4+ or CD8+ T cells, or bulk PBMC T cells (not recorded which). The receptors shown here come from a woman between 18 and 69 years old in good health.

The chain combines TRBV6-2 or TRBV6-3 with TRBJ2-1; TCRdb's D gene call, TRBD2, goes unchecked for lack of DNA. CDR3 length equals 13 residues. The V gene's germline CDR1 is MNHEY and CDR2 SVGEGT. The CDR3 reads CASRRDPSHEQFF.

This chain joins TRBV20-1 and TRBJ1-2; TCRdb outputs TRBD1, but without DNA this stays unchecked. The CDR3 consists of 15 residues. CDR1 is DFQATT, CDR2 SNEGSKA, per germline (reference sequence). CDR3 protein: CSVPTQGLGNYGYTF.

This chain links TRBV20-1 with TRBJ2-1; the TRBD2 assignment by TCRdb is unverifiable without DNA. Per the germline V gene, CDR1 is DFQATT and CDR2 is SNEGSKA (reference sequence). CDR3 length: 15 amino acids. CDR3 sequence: CSAIHSGGPGNEQFF.

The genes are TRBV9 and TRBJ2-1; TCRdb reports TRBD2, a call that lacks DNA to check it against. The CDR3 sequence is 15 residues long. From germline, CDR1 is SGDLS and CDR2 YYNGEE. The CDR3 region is CASSVVGGVSNEQFF.

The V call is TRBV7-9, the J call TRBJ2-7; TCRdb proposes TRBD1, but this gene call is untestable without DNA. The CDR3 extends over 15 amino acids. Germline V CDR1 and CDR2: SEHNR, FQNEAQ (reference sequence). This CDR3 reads CASFSPRVGSYEQYF.

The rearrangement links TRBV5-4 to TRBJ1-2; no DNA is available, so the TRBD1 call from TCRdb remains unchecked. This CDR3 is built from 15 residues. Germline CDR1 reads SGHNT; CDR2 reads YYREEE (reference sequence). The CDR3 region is CASSLPGGEGYGYTF.

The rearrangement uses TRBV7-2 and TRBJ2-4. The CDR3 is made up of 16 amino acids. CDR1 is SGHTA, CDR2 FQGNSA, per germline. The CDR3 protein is CASSSPGSLAKNIQYF.

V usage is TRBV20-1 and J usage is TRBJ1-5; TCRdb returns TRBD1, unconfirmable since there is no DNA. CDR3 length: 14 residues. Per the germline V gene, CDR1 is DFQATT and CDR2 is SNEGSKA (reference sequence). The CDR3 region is CSARVGQPHQPQHF.

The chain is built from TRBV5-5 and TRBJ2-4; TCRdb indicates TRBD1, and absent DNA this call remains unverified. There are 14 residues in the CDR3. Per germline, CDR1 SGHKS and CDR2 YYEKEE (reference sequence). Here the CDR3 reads CASSLRGGENIQYF.

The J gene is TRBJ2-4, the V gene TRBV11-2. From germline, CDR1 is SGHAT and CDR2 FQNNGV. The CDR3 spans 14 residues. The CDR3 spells CASSFAVAKNIQYF.

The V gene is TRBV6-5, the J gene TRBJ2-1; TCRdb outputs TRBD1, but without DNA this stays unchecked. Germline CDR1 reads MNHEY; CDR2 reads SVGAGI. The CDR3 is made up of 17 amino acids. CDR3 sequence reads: CASSYSKIASGNNEQFF.

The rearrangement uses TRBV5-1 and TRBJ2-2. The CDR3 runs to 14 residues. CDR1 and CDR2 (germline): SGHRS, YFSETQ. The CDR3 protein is CASSFRGNTGELFF.

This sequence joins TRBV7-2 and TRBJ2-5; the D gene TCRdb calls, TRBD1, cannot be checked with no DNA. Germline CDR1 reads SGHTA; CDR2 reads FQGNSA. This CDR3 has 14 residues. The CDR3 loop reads CASSPGRGPETQYF.

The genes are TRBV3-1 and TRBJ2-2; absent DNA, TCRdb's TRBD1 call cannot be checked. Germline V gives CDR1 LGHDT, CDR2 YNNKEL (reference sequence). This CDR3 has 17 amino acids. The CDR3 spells CASSLLGGASGTGELFF.

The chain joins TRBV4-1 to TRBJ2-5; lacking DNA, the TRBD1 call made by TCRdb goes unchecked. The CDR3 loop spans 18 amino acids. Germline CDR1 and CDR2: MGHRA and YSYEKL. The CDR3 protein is CASSQEGGGGGRQETQYF.

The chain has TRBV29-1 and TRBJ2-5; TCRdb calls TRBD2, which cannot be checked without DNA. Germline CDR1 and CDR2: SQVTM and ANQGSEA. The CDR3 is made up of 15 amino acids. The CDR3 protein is CSVTKLAGYQETQYF. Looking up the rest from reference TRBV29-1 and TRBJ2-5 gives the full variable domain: SAVISQKPSRDICQRGTSLTIQCQVDSQVTMMFWYRQQPGQSLTLIATANQGSEATYESGFVIDKFPISRPNLTFSTLTVSNMSPEDSSIYLCSVTKLAGYQETQYFGPGTRLLVL.

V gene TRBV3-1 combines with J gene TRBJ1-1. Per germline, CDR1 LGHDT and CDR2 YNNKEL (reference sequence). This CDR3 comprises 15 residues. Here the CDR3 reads CASSPFRGPNTEAFF.

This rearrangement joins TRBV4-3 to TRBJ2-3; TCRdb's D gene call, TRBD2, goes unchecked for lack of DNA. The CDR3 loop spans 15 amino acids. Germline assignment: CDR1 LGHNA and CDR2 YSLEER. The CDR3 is CASSPLAAPTDTQYF.

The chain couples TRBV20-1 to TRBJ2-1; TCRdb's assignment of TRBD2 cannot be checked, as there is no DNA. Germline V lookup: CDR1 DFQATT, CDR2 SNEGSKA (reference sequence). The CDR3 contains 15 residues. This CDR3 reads CSAWPSGTRGNEQFF.

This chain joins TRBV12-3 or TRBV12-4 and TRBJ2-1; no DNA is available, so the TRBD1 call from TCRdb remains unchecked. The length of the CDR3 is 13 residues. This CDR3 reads CATTRGSHNEQFF.